The entry that follows covers one T cell receptor (beta chain) sequence. The antigen is undetermined. The data originate from a study of T cell clones after liver transplantation. Study information: Three of the eight recipients were HCV-positive; the rest had non-autoimmune, non-viral transplant indications.

Between the trimmed V and J ends, which lost 7 bases and 3 bases, there was a span of 6 bases. Germline V gene sequence: CDR1 SGHVS, CDR2 FQNEAQ. The CDR3 is made up of 11 amino acids. Overall study findings and caveats: Circulating graft-donor-reactive CD4 TCRbeta sequences fell significantly post-transplant in most of the 8 subjects.

Measured with immunoSEQ multiplex PCR; TCRdb has only the in-frame clones, and not every one. The repertoire has tens of thousands of clones, roughly nine tenths of them found once; the top ten carry roughly 2.5%. This specimen consisted of CD4+ T cells from blood, obtained before liver transplant. The TCR originated in a human donor who received a liver transplant. The rearrangement links TRBV7-8 to TRBJ1-1; no firm D call. This CDR3 is CASKSYTEAFF. As DNA, the CDR3 is TGTGCCAGCAAATCCTACACTGAAGCTTTCTTT.